The 16 T cell receptor beta chains reported below all come from one sample, sequenced in a study of a mutant IDH1 vaccine in newly diagnosed glioma. The method was immunoSEQ multiplex PCR; TCRdb's version includes in-frame clones alone and lacks a portion of them. Among 45,000 to 65,000 clones listed, approximately 64% were seen once. No antigen has been assigned to these receptors. Time point noted: week 47, end of study. It was 300 ug of mutant IDH1 20-mer peptide that made up each vaccine dose, given with topical imiquimod. The input for sequencing was peripheral blood mononuclear cells (PBMCs), taken from a glioma patient whose treatment included an IDH1 peptide vaccine. Receptors originate from a man aged 40-49 years with glioma. Some clones in this sample may be carry-over from other donors' samples.

This clone has more than one count but fewer than ten. The chain combines TRBV4-1 with TRBJ1-1; 8 bases map to TRBD1. The CDR3 extends over 18 amino acids. With V trimmed by 2 bases and J by 0 bases, 11 bases remained unmatched. The germline CDR1 and CDR2 sequences are MGHRA and YSYEKL. The CDR3 nucleotides are TGCGCCAGCAGCCAAATACAGGGGGTTGTCGATTTGAACACTGAAGCTTTCTTT. Translation gives CASSQIQGVVDLNTEAFF.

The rearrangement uses TRBV6-5 and TRBJ1-5, with no clear D. The CDR3 length is 13 residues. The V gene's germline CDR1 is MNHEY and CDR2 SVGAGI. V was trimmed by 6 bases and J by 6 bases, leaving 12 bases between them. DNA of the CDR3: TGTGCCAGCAGCGCGCAGGAGGCTCAGCCCCAGCATTTT. Translation gives CASSAQEAQPQHF.

This clone turned up a few times. This chain links TRBV2 with TRBJ1-6, with D hard to call. V was trimmed by 8 bases and J by 1 base, leaving 6 bases between them. Germline V gene lookup returns CDR1 SNHLY and CDR2 FYNNEI. The CDR3 spans 13 residues. The chain's CDR3 is CASHVSYNSPLHF. The CDR3 DNA reads TGTGCCAGCCACGTATCCTATAATTCACCCCTCCACTTT.

In its sample, this clone was seen a few times. The chain employs TRBV5-4 and TRBJ1-2; 7 bases are a match to TRBD1. With V trimmed by 4 bases and J by 4 bases, 7 bases remained unmatched. This CDR3 spans 14 amino acids. Germline V gene sequence: CDR1 SGHNT, CDR2 YYREEE (reference sequence). In DNA form, the CDR3 reads TGTGCCAGCAGCCAGGGACAGAGACTCTATGGCTACACCTTC. This translates into CASSQGQRLYGYTF. The full variable domain, in which reference TRBV5-4 and TRBJ1-2 provide the parts outside the CDR3, is ETGVTQSPTHLIKTRGQQVTLRCSSQSGHNTVSWYQQALGQGPQFIFQYYREEENGRGNFPPRFSGLQFPNYSSELNVNALELDDSALYLCASSQGQRLYGYTFGSGTRLTVV.

The rearrangement joins TRBV5-4 to TRBJ1-2; TRBD1 matches 8 bases. The J segment lost 6 bases and the V segment lost 3 bases, leaving 7 bases of the junction unmatched. Germline loops: CDR1 SGHNT, CDR2 YYREEE (reference sequence). This CDR3 is built from 14 residues. Written as DNA, the CDR3 is TGTGCCAGCAGCTCCCCACAGGGGGTGCATGGCTACACCTTC. It is translated as CASSSPQGVHGYTF.

This clone has only a few counts. The chain links TRBV21-1 to TRBJ1-1. TRBV21-1 is a known pseudogene. This CDR3 has 18 residues. CDR3 residues: CASSKTNPPPEWVTEAFF. In DNA, the CDR3 is TGTGCCAGCAGCAAAACAAATCCCCCTCCTGAATGGGTCACTGAAGCTTTCTTT.

The genes are TRBV10-3 and TRBJ2-2, with 9 bases aligning to TRBD2. Germline-derived CDR1 and CDR2 are ENHRY and SYGVKD. The CDR3 consists of 15 residues. The ends lost 6 bases at V and 2 bases at J; junction bases unmatched: 4. The CDR3 reads CAIRASGDNTGELFF. The CDR3, as DNA: TGTGCCATCAGGGCTAGCGGGGATAACACCGGGGAGCTGTTTTTT.

Only one count was recorded for this clone. The chain carries TRBV7-6 and TRBJ1-1; D is uncertain. CDR1 is SGHVS, CDR2 FNYEAQ, per germline. The CDR3 has 13 amino acids. Trimming shortened V by 4 bases and J by 1 base, and 7 bases separated the two germline ends. CDR3 protein: CASSSQQNTEAFF. The DNA for the CDR3 is TGTGCCAGCAGCTCACAACAGAACACTGAAGCTTTCTTT.

The chain has TRBV5-8 and TRBJ2-5, with 9 bases aligning to TRBD1. V lost 4 bases to trimming and J lost 9 bases; unmatched junction nucleotides: 16. This CDR3 has 16 residues. In germline, CDR1 is SGHTS, CDR2 YDEGEE. The chain's CDR3 is CASSLRTGGPISSQYF. In nucleotides, the CDR3 is TGTGCCAGCAGCCTTCGAACAGGGGGCCCCATTTCGTCCCAGTACTTC.

This clone has more than one count but fewer than ten. The V gene is TRBV2, the J gene TRBJ1-5; 8 bases match TRBD1. There are 14 residues in the CDR3. V shed 5 bases, J shed 4 bases, and the junction held 4 bases outside the gene matches. Germline lookup yields CDR1 SNHLY and CDR2 FYNNEI. The CDR3 loop is CASSRTGKNQPQHF. The CDR3 DNA sequence: TGTGCCAGCAGTCGGACAGGGAAGAATCAGCCCCAGCATTTT.

On this clone itself: In the same sample, other DNA sequences code for this CDR3. V usage is TRBV5-1 and J usage is TRBJ2-5; tentative D call: TRBD2 (7 bases). The CDR3 spans 15 residues. The V end was cut by 0 bases, the J end by 0 bases, with 9 bases between. Per the germline V gene, CDR1 is SGHRS and CDR2 is YFSETQ. This chain's CDR3 is CASSLAGGHQETQYF. The CDR3 DNA reads as TGCGCCAGCAGCTTGGCGGGGGGCCACCAAGAGACCCAGTACTTC.

This clone was counted a few times. The chain joins TRBV5-1 to TRBJ1-1, with 9 bases aligning to TRBD1. This CDR3 has 15 amino acids. V lost 2 bases and J lost 2; bases outside the gene matches: 4. Germline V gives CDR1 SGHRS, CDR2 YFSETQ. CDR3 amino acids: CASSLQGAQNTEAFF. The DNA for the CDR3 is TGCGCCAGCAGCTTACAGGGGGCCCAAAACACTGAAGCTTTCTTT.

The chain employs TRBV29-1 and TRBJ1-2, with D possibly matching TRBD1 (6 bases). The CDR3 contains 12 residues. The germline V gene encodes CDR1 SQVTM and CDR2 ANQGSEA. V shed 3 bases and J shed 3 bases, with 8 bases lying between them. The CDR3 region is CSVDRGHYGYTF. CDR3 DNA sequence: TGCAGCGTTGACAGGGGCCACTATGGCTACACCTTC. Looking up the rest from reference TRBV29-1 and TRBJ1-2 gives the full variable domain: SAVISQKPSRDICQRGTSLTIQCQVDSQVTMMFWYRQQPGQSLTLIATANQGSEATYESGFVIDKFPISRPNLTFSTLTVSNMSPEDSSIYLCSVDRGHYGYTFGSGTRLTVV.

This clone was found a few times. CDR3 sequence reads: CASSLGPNTGELFF. For the CDR3, the DNA is TGTGCCAGTAGTCTCGGCCCAAACACCGGGGAGCTGTTTTTT. The chain is built from TRBV2 and TRBJ2-2; the D is unclear. Germline V gene sequence: CDR1 SNHLY, CDR2 FYNNEI. Between the trimmed V and J ends, which lost 9 bases and 2 bases, there was a span of 13 bases. The CDR3 sequence is 14 residues long.

V gene TRBV4-2 combines with J gene TRBJ1-1; the match to TRBD1 covers 8 bases. The CDR3 is 12 residues long. Unmatched junction bases numbered 2, after V lost 2 bases and J lost 9 bases. Germline V CDR1 and CDR2: LGHNA, YNFKEQ. CDR3 residues: CASSQQGAQAFF. CDR3 in DNA: TGTGCCAGCAGCCAACAGGGGGCTCAAGCTTTCTTT.

This clone appeared a few times. The chain uses TRBV5-6 and TRBJ1-6; unclear D gene. The ends were cut back, 6 bases at V and 5 bases at J, with 12 bases in the middle. This CDR3 has 14 amino acids. The germline V gene has CDR1 SGHDT and CDR2 YYEEEE. This CDR3 is CASTSGPNNSPLHF. The CDR3 nucleotides read TGTGCCAGCACAAGCGGGCCTAATAATTCACCCCTCCACTTT.